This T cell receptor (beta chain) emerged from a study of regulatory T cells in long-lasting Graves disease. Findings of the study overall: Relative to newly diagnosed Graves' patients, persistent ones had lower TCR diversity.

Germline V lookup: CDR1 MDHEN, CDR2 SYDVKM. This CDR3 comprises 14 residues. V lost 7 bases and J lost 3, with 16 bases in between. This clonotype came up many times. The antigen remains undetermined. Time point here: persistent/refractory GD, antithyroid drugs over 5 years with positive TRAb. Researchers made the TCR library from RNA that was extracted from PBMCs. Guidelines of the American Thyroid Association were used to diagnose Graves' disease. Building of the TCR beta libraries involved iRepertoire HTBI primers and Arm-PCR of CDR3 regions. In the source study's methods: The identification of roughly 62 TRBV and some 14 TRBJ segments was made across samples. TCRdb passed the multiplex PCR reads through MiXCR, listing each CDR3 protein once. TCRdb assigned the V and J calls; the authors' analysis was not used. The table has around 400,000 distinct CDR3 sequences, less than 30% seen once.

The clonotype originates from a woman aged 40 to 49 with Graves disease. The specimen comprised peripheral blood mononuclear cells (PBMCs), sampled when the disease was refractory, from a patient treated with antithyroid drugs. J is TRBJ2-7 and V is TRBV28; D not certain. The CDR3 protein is CASTPFFGSYEQYF. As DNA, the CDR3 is TGTGCCAGCACCCCGTTTTTCGGAAGCTACGAGCAGTACTTC.